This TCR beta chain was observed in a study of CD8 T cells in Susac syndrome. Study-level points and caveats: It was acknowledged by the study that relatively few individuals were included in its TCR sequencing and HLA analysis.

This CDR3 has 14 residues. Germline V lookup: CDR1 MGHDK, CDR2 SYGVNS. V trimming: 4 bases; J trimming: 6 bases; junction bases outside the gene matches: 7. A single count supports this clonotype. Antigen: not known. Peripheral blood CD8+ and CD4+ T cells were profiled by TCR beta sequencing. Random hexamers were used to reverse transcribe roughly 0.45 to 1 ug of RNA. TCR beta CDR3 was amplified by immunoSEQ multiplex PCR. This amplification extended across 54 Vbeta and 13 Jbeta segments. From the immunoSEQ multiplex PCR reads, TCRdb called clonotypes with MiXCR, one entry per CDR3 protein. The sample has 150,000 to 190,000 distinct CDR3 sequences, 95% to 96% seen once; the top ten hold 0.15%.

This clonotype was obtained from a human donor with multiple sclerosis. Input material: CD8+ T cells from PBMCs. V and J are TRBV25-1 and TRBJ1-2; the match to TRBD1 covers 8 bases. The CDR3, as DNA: TGTGCCAGCAGTGGCCCCGGGACAGGCCATGGCTACACCTTC. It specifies CASSGPGTGHGYTF.